This T cell receptor beta chain was sequenced during a study of T-cell reconstitution after alpha-beta-depleted transplantation in children. This clonotype was picked up many times. TCRbeta library preparation incorporated unique molecular identifiers. One entry per CDR3 protein results from TCRdb running MiXCR on the PCR reads. The sample lists more than 200,000 distinct CDR3 sequences, 9% to 10% occurring once. Trimming removed 4 bases from V and 7 bases from J; junction bases left unmatched: 10. In germline, CDR1 is LGHNA, CDR2 YNFKEQ. The CDR3 is made up of 16 amino acids. The starting material was PBMCs from the stem cell graft donor, obtained from the stem cell graft. The genes are TRBV4-2 and TRBJ2-1; TRBD2 matches at 10 bases. The receptor comes from a human donor who donated a stem cell graft to a child with SCID. CDR3 DNA sequence: TGTGCCAGCAGCCTCGTTGGGCCTAGCGGGGGAAATGAGCAGTTCTTC. Translation gives CASSLVGPSGGNEQFF.